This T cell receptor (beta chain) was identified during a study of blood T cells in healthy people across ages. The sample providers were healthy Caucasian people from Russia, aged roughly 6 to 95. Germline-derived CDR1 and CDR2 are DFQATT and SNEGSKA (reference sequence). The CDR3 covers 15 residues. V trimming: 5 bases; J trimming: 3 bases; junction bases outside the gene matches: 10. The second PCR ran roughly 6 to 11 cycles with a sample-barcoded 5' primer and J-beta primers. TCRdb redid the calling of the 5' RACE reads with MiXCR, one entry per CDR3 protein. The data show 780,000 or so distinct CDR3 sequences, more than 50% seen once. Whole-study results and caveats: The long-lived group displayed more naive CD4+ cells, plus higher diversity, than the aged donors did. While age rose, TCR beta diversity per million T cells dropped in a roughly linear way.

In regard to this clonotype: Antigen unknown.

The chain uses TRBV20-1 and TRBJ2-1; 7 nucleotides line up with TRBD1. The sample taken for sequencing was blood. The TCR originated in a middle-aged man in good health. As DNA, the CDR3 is TGCAGTGCTCGACGGACAGGAGCCCTCTACAATGAGCAGTTCTTC. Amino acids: CSARRTGALYNEQFF.